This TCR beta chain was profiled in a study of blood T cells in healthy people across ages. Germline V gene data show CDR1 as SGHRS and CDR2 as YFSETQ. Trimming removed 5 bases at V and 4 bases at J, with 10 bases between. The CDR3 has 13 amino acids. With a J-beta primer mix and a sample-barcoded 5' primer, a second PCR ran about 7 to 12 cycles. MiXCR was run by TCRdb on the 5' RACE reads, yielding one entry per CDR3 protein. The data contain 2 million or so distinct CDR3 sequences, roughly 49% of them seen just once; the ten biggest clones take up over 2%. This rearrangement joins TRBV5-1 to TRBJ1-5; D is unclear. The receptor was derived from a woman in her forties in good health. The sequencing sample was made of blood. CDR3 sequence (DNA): TGCGCCAGCAGTTCCGAAGGGAATCAGCCCCAGCATTTT. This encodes CASSSEGNQPQHF.